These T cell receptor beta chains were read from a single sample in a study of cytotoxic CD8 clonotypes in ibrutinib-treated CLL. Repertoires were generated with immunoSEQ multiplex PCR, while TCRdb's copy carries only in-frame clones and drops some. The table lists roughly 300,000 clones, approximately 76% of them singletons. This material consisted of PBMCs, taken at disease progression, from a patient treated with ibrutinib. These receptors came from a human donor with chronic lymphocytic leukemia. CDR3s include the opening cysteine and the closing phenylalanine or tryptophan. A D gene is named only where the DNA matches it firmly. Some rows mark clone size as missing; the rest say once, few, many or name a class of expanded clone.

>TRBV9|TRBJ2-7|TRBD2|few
CASSVGAGGPYEQYF
TGTGCCAGCAGCGTAGGGGCGGGGGGGCCCTACGAGCAGTACTTC
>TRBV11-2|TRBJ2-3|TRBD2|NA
CASSVGTSGLDTQYF
TGTGCCAGCAGCGTAGGGACTAGCGGGTTAGATACGCAGTATTTT
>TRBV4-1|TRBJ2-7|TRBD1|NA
CASSQTGGVSYEQYF
TGCGCCAGCAGCCAAACAGGGGGAGTCTCCTACGAGCAGTACTTC
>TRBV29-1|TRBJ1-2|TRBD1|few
CSATGQYGYTF
TGCAGCGCCACGGGACAGTATGGCTACACCTTC
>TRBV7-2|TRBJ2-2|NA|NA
CASSLAGGAGELFF
TGTGCCAGCAGCTTAGCGGGCGGCGCCGGGGAGCTGTTTTTT
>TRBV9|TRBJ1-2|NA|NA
CASRTRDTEGYGYTF
TGTGCCAGCAGAACCCGGGACACTGAAGGCTATGGCTACACCTTC
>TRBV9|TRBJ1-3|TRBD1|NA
CASSATRTGFFSPSGNTIYF
TGTGCCAGCAGCGCGACCAGGACAGGTTTTTTCTCCCCCTCTGGAAACACCATATATTTT
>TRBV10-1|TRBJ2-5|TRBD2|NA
CASSGESAGGQVGKETQYF
TGCGCCAGCAGTGGGGAGAGCGCGGGAGGGCAGGTCGGTAAAGAGACCCAGTACTTC
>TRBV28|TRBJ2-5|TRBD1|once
CASSSPGQGGETQYF
TGTGCCAGCAGTTCGCCGGGACAGGGTGGAGAGACCCAGTACTTC
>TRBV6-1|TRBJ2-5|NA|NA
CASMVVIVGETQYF
TGTGCCAGCATGGTCGTCATCGTGGGGGAGACCCAGTACTTC
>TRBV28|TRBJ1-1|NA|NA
CASSLWVAYSRGNTEAFF
TGTGCCAGCAGTTTATGGGTTGCTTACTCCAGGGGGAACACTGAAGCTTTCTTT
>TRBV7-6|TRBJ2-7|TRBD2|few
CASSSSGGPEQYF
TGTGCCAGCAGCTCGAGCGGGGGGCCCGAGCAGTACTTC
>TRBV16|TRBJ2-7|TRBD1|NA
CASSPNKQGAGEQYF
TGTGCCAGCAGCCCGAACAAGCAGGGGGCAGGGGAGCAGTACTTC
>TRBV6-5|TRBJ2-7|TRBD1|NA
CASSYSRTGGAGEQYF
TGTGCCAGCAGTTACTCCAGGACAGGGGGCGCGGGGGAGCAGTACTTC
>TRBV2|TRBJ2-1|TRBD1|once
CASSRYRGGNEQFF
TGTGCCAGCAGTCGCTACAGGGGTGGCAATGAGCAGTTCTTC
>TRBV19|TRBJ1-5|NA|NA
CASSFSRNQPQHF
TGTGCCAGTAGCTTTAGTAGGAATCAGCCCCAGCATTTT
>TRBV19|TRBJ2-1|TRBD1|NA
CANWGTAYNEQFF
TGTGCCAACTGGGGGACAGCATACAATGAGCAGTTCTTC
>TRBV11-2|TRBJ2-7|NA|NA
CASSWGLSYEQYF
TGTGCCAGCAGCTGGGGACTTTCCTACGAGCAGTACTTC
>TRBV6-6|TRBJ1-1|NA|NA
CASKRTPDTEAFF
TGTGCCAGCAAAAGGACGCCTGACACTGAAGCTTTCTTT
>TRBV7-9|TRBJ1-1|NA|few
CASSLEMDTEAFF
TGTGCCAGCAGCTTAGAAATGGACACTGAAGCTTTCTTT
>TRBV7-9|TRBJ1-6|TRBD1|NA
CASSLEETGGWNSPLHF
TGTGCCAGCAGCTTAGAAGAGACAGGGGGTTGGAATTCACCCCTCCACTTT
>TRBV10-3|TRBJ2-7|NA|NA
CAISGTGLYSYEQYF
TGTGCCATCAGTGGAACGGGACTCTACTCCTACGAGCAGTACTTC
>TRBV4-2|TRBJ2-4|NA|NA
CASSQDLRGEGDIQYF
TGTGCCAGCAGCCAAGATTTACGGGGCGAAGGGGACATTCAGTACTTC
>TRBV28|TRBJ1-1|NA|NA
CASSFVRREPEAFF
TGTGCCAGCAGTTTTGTCAGGAGAGAGCCCGAAGCTTTCTTT
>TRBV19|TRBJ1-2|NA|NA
CASSPIDRFVGYGYTF
TGTGCCAGTAGCCCTATCGACAGATTTGTTGGTTATGGCTACACCTTC
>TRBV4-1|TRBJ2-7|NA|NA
CASSRIRDVGGVTYEQYF
TGCGCCAGCAGCCGGATACGGGACGTTGGAGGAGTAACCTACGAGCAGTACTTC
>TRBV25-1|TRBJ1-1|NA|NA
CASSEFPGQDTEAFF
TGTGCCAGCAGTGAATTTCCTGGTCAGGACACTGAAGCTTTCTTT
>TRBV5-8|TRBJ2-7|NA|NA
CASSLEGVPYEQYF
TGTGCCAGCAGCTTGGAAGGGGTCCCCTACGAGCAGTACTTC
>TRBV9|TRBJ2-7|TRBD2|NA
CASSITGLAGHEQYF
TGTGCCAGCAGCATCACGGGACTAGCGGGCCACGAGCAGTACTTC
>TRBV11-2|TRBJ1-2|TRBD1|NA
CASSFWTPGQGPLYGYTF
TGTGCCAGCAGCTTTTGGACACCGGGACAGGGGCCTCTTTATGGCTACACCTTC
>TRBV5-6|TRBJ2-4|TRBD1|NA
CASSTDRGWAKNIQYF
TGTGCCAGCAGCACCGACAGGGGGTGGGCCAAAAACATTCAGTACTTC
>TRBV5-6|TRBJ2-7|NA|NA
CASSRDTTYEQYF
TGTGCCAGCAGTCGGGACACCACCTACGAGCAGTACTTC
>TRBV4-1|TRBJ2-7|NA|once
CASSPPGRGEQYF
TGCGCCAGCAGCCCCCCGGGGCGGGGCGAGCAGTACTTC
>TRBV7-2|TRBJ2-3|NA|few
CASSFGGKDTQYF
TGTGCCAGCAGCTTTGGGGGGAAAGATACGCAGTATTTT
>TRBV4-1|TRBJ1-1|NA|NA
CASSQAGIEAFF
TGCGCCAGCAGCCAAGCAGGGATTGAAGCTTTCTTT
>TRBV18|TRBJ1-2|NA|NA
CASSPGSGDGGYTF
TGTGCCAGCTCACCGGGTAGCGGGGACGGTGGCTACACCTTC
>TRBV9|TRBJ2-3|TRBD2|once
CASSAISSGSSHKDTQYF
TGTGCCAGCAGCGCGATCTCTAGCGGGAGTAGCCATAAAGATACGCAGTATTTT
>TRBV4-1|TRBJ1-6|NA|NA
CASSQAMSSPLHF
TGCGCCAGCAGCCAGGCCATGAGTTCACCCCTCCACTTT
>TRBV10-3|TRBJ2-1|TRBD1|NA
CAIRTGVGEQFF
TGTGCCATCAGGACAGGGGTGGGTGAGCAGTTCTTC
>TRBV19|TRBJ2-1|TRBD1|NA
CASSPRTGRLWDEQFF
TGTGCCAGTAGTCCAAGGACAGGCCGTTTGTGGGATGAGCAGTTCTTC
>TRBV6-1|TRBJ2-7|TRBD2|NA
CASIPGTSFREQYF
TGTGCCAGCATACCCGGGACTAGCTTTCGGGAGCAGTACTTC
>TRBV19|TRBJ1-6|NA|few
CASSIVQDSPLHF
TGTGCCAGTAGTATAGTACAAGACTCACCCCTCCACTTT
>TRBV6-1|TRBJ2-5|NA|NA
CASSDQGWMETQYF
TGTGCCAGCAGTGATCAGGGGTGGATGGAGACCCAGTACTTC
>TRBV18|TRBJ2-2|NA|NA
CASSPRLGPEGAGELFF
TGTGCCAGCTCACCTCGGCTGGGCCCCGAGGGGGCCGGGGAGCTGTTTTTT
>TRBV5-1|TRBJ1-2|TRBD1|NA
CASSLVDGRGHHYGYTF
TGCGCCAGCAGCTTGGTCGACGGCAGGGGGCACCACTATGGCTACACCTTC
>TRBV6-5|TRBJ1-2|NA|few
CASTESRQAYYGYTF
TGTGCCAGCACCGAAAGTCGTCAGGCCTATTATGGCTACACCTTC
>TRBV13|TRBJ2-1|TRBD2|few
CASSPRTSGGQGEQFF
TGTGCCAGCAGCCCTCGGACTAGCGGGGGGCAGGGTGAGCAGTTCTTC
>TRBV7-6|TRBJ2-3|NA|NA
CASSLEGSADTQYF
TGTGCCAGCAGCTTAGAAGGTAGCGCAGATACGCAGTATTTT
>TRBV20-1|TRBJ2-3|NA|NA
CSAGTDTQYF
TGCAGTGCTGGCACAGATACGCAGTATTTT
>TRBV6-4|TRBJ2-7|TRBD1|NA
CASSVTGNTYEQYF
TGTGCCAGCAGCGTGACAGGGAATACCTACGAGCAGTACTTC